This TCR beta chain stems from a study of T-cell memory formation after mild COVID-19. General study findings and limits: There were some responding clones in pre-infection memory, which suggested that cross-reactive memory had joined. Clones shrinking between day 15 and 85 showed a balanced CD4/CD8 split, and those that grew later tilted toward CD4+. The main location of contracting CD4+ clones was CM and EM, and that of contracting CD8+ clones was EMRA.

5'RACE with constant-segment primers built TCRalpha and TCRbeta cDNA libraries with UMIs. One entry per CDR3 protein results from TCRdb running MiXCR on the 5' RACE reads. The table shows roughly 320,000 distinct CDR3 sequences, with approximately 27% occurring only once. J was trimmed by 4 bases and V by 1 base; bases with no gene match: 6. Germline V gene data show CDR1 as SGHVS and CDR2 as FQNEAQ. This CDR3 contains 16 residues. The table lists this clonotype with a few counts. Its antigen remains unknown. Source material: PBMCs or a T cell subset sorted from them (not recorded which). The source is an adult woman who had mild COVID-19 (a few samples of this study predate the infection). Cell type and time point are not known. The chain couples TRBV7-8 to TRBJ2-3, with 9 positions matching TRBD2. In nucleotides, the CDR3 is TGTGCCAGCAGCTTAGGTCCTAGCGGGATGTCAGATACGCAGTATTTT. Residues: CASSLGPSGMSDTQYF.